These 14 T cell receptor beta chains were sequenced from one sample in a study of T cell clonality in common variable immunodeficiency. TCRdb's copy holds only in-frame clones and misses some; the assay was immunoSEQ multiplex PCR. In total the sample includes 15,000 to 20,000 clones, none of them seen once. Notes on the study in general: In common variable immunodeficiency, TCR beta chains reportedly carried fewer deletions and N-nucleotide insertions.

For these receptors, no antigen is known. Input material: peripheral blood mononuclear cells. These receptors originate from a human donor with common variable immunodeficiency.

This clone was counted at least ten times. CDR3 sequence: CASSPGSGSDHEQFF. CDR3 bases read: TGTGCCAGCTCACCAGGTAGCGGGAGCGATCATGAG. The rearrangement uses TRBV18 and TRBJ2-1; TRBD2 matches at 9 bases. Read sequence stops 3 residues before the CDR3 end, and the germline J gene provides the missing end. Unmatched junction bases numbered 7, after V lost 2 bases and J lost 8 bases. CDR1 is KGHSH, CDR2 LQKENI, per germline. The CDR3 runs 15 residues.

This clone has at least ten counts. Partial CDR3 DNA: TGTGCCAGCAGCTTAGGGGGGGAAATAGGCGGC. Encoded protein: CASSLGGEIGG. Given in full, the CDR3 is CASSLGGEIGGYTF. This chain connects TRBV7-2 to TRBJ1-2, with D tentatively TRBD1 (5 bases). The observed sequence ends 3 residues before the CDR3 terminus, with the missing tail filled in from the germline J gene. The CDR3 has 14 residues. Germline CDR1 is SGHTA and CDR2 is FQGNSA.

This clone came up a few times. With the read ending 3 residues before the CDR3 end, the germline J gene is used to fill in that end. This sequence joins TRBV19 and TRBJ2-3; D is possibly TRBD1 (6 bases). Per germline, CDR1 LNHDA and CDR2 SQIVND (reference sequence). The CDR3 runs 12 residues. CDR3 DNA, as far as it was read: TGTGCCAGTAGTAAGGACAGCGGCTCG. It specifies CASSKDSGS. The complete CDR3 sequence is CASSKDSGSQYF. Variable domain in full (rest from reference TRBV19 and TRBJ2-3): DGGITQSPKYLFRKEGQNVTLSCEQNLNHDAMYWYRQDPGQGLRLIYYSQIVNDFQKGDIAEGYSVSREKKESFPLTVTSAQKNPTAFYLCASSKDSGSQYFGPGTRLTVL.

There are a few counts of this clone. The read is 3 residues too short to cover the CDR3 end, so that end is filled in from the germline J gene. V gene TRBV11-2 combines with J gene TRBJ1-1; a possible D gene is TRBD1 (5 bases). With 1 base removed from V and 6 bases from J, the gap between germline ends came to 12 bases. Germline values: CDR1 SGHAT, CDR2 FQNNGV. This CDR3 spans 14 amino acids. CDR3 sequence reads: CASSLGQRGSEAFF. CDR3 DNA, as far as it was read: TGTGCCAGCAGCTTAGGACAAAGGGGTTCTGAA.

The table lists this clone with many counts. With the read ending 3 residues before the CDR3 end, the germline J gene is used to fill in that end. The chain links TRBV7-3 to TRBJ2-5; D may be TRBD2 (6 bases). Germline V CDR1 and CDR2: SGHTA, FQGTGA. V lost 2 bases and J 5 bases, leaving 9 bases between the germline ends. The CDR3 totals 13 residues. CDR3 loop: CASSLLAQETQYF. The CDR3 bases that were read are TGTGCCAGCAGCTTACTAGCGCAGGAGACC.

This clone came up a few times. Read data end 3 residues before the CDR3 end; the end is taken from the germline J gene. This chain uses TRBV6-2 or TRBV6-3 with TRBJ2-7; possible D gene TRBD1, 6 bases. The CDR3 extends over 13 amino acids. Trimming took off 2 bases at V and 5 bases at J, with 10 bases between the two ends. CDR1 MNHEY and CDR2 SVGEGT come from the germline V gene. This CDR3 is CASSYDTGHEQYF. The sequenced part of the CDR3 DNA is TGTGCCAGCAGTTACGACACAGGGCACGAG.

This clone has ten or more counts. The CDR3 end falls 3 residues outside the read, so it is completed with the germline J gene. This rearrangement joins TRBV30 to TRBJ2-3; possibly TRBD1 for D (5 bases). The CDR3 contains 13 residues. Germline V CDR1 and CDR2: GTSNPN, SVGIG (reference sequence). CDR3 amino acids: CAWSVSPTGTQYF. Incomplete CDR3 DNA: TGTGCCTGGAGTGTATCCCCTACAGGCACG.

This clone was counted ten times or more. The sequenced fragment ends 3 residues before the CDR3 boundary, so the rest is inferred from the germline J gene. The chain carries TRBV5-4 and TRBJ2-6, with 8 nucleotides matching TRBD1. J lost 9 bases, V lost 0 bases, and 8 bases had no gene match. The CDR3 has 16 amino acids. Germline V gene data show CDR1 as SGHNT and CDR2 as YYREEE (reference sequence). The CDR3 DNA, read in part, is TGTGCCAGCAGCTTGGCGGGCGCAGGGGGCGACAACGTC. It is translated as CASSLAGAGGDNV. The CDR3 in its entirety is CASSLAGAGGDNVLTF.

This clone was seen repeatedly, ten times or more. The read terminates 3 residues ahead of where the CDR3 ends, so the germline J gene completes it. This chain connects TRBV19 to TRBJ2-3; 8 nucleotides agree with TRBD2. The germline CDR1 and CDR2 sequences are LNHDA and SQIVND (reference sequence). Trimming at V came to 9 bases and at J to 1 base, leaving 6 bases not matched to a gene. The CDR3 runs 14 residues. The covered CDR3 bases are TGTGCCAGGGCTGGAGCGGGGGGCACAGATACG. This sequence encodes CARAGAGGTDT. The whole CDR3 protein reads CARAGAGGTDTQYF.

This clone has a handful of counts. The CDR3 is cut off 3 residues early in the read; its end comes from the germline J gene. V and J are TRBV6-2 or TRBV6-3 and TRBJ1-6; the match to TRBD1 covers 9 bases. V shed 4 bases, J shed 10 bases, and the junction held 5 bases outside the gene matches. This CDR3 spans 14 amino acids. Germline lookup yields CDR1 MNHEY and CDR2 SVGEGT. This CDR3 reads CASSLQGARSPLHF. CDR3 bases read: TGTGCCAGCAGTTTACAGGGGGCAAGATCACCC.

This clone has at least ten counts. The read is 3 residues too short to cover the CDR3 end, so that end is filled in from the germline J gene. The chain employs TRBV18 and TRBJ1-6, with no clear D. V lost 3 bases and J 7 bases, leaving 10 bases between the germline ends. Germline-derived CDR1 and CDR2 are KGHSH and LQKENI. This CDR3 is built from 14 residues. CDR3 region: CASSPAGFNSPLHF. The covered CDR3 bases are TGTGCCAGCTCACCGGCGGGTTTCAATTCACCC.

This clone showed up just a few times. The read finishes 3 residues shy of the CDR3 end, and the germline J gene is used to complete it. The genes are TRBV6-2 or TRBV6-3 and TRBJ2-7; 10 bases are a match to TRBD2. The germline CDR1 and CDR2 sequences are MNHEY and SVGEGT. This CDR3 comprises 14 residues. The J segment lost 0 bases and the V segment lost 6 bases, leaving 2 bases of the junction unmatched. The sequenced CDR3 bases are TGTGCCAGCAGGGCTAGCGGGAGCTCCTACGAG. It codes for CASRASGSSYE. The CDR3 as a whole reads CASRASGSSYEQYF.

This clone was seen ten or more times. The CDR3 end lies 3 residues beyond the end of the read and is filled in from the germline J gene. The V call is TRBV7-3, the J call TRBJ2-7; perhaps TRBD1 as D (7 bases). The length of the CDR3 is 12 residues. The V gene lost 5 bases and the J gene lost 6 bases, with 11 bases spanning the gap. The germline V gene has CDR1 SGHTA and CDR2 FQGTGA. The CDR3 protein is CASSDQGGEQYF. The CDR3 bases that were read are TGTGCCAGCAGCGACCAGGGGGGCGAG.

Ten or more counts support this clone. The CDR3 extends 3 residues past the end of the read, so its final part is completed from the germline J gene. The genes are TRBV5-5 and TRBJ1-1; unclear D gene. The germline V gene encodes CDR1 SGHKS and CDR2 YYEKEE (reference sequence). The V gene lost 0 bases and the J gene lost 0 bases, with 9 bases spanning the gap. The CDR3 totals 15 residues. CDR3 amino acids: CASSLGPTLNTEAFF. CDR3 DNA (partial): TGTGCCAGCAGCTTGGGACCGACTCTGAACACTGAA.